This T cell receptor (beta chain) was sequenced for a study of regulatory T cells in long-lasting Graves disease. Time point indicated: newly diagnosed GD, antithyroid drugs for less than 3 months. From RNA extracted from PBMCs, the TCR library was made. An endocrinology unit in Xi'an, China, supplied the patients. Researchers made TCR beta libraries by using iRepertoire HTBI primers and running Arm-PCR on CDR3 regions. TCRdb redid the calling of the multiplex PCR reads with MiXCR, one entry per CDR3 protein. Of around 450,000 distinct CDR3 sequences listed, around 14% are singletons. This same sample was also part of a study on T cells in Graves' hyperthyroidism and ophthalmopathy. That report adds: A first-round RT-PCR of the TCR CDR3 used the HTBI primer set.

This material consisted of peripheral blood mononuclear cells (PBMCs), taken at new diagnosis, from a patient treated with antithyroid drugs. The TCR sequence derives from a woman in her 30s with Graves disease.

The CDR3 region is CASSRTSGTQETQYF. CDR3 sequence (DNA): TGTGCCAGCAGCAGGACTAGCGGGACTCAAGAGACCCAGTACTTC. The chain couples TRBV7-6 to TRBJ2-5, with 12 bases matching TRBD2. The germline V gene encodes CDR1 SGHVS and CDR2 FNYEAQ. The CDR3 sequence is 15 residues long. With V trimmed by 5 bases and J by 2 bases, 3 bases remained unmatched.